This TCR beta chain was sequenced in a study of blood T cell repertoires in COVID-19. Across the study: Nucleic acid was either cDNA or gDNA, and it came from T cells, B-cell-depleted T cells, or PBMCs.

CDR1 and CDR2 (germline): SGHDN, FVKESK. Germline trimming cut 0 bases from V and 7 bases from J; bases unmatched to any gene: 10. The CDR3 is 17 amino acids. Per the original methods: Quantification of nucleated cells was approximated via reference gene primer amplification. The assay was immunoSEQ multiplex PCR, and TCRdb's table has in-frame clones only and misses some. That table furnishes V, J and clone size, whereas the DNA furnished D and trimming. The repertoire holds around 140,000 clones, approximately 80% seen once, with roughly 10% in the top ten. The source is a man in his 60s with active or convalescent COVID-19. The genes are TRBV14 and TRBJ2-2, with 8 bases matching TRBD1. Sequenced input: peripheral blood. The CDR3: CASSQDNRDRFGGELFF. CDR3 DNA: TGTGCCAGCAGCCAAGACAACCGGGACAGGTTCGGCGGGGAGCTGTTTTTT.